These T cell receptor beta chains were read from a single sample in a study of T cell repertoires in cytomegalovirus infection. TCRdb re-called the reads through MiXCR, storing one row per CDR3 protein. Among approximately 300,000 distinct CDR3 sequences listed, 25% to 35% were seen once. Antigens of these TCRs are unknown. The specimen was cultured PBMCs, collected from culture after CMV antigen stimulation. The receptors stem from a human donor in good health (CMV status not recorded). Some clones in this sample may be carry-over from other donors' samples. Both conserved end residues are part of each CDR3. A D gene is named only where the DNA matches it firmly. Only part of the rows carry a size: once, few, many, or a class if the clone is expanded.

CASSVGHGRGANVLTF	TGTGCCAGCAGCGTCGGACACGGCAGAGGGGCCAACGTCCTGACTTTC	.	.	TRBJ2-6	TRBV6-1
CASSLRQGSKNQPQHF	TGTGCCAGCAGTTTACGACAGGGATCGAAGAATCAGCCCCAGCATTTT	.	TRBD1	TRBJ1-5	TRBV12-3/TRBV12-4
CSATRDREGQPQHF	TGCAGTGCTACCAGGGACAGGGAAGGTCAGCCCCAGCATTTT	.	TRBD1	TRBJ1-5	TRBV20-1
CASSLSGYGSPLHF	TGTGCCAGCAGTTTATCAGGGTATGGTTCACCCCTCCACTTT	.	.	TRBJ1-6	TRBV12-3/TRBV12-4
CAISEHLSSGNTIYF	TGTGCCATCAGTGAACACCTAAGCTCTGGAAACACCATATATTTT	few	.	TRBJ1-3	TRBV10-3
CASSSTSGGAGEQFF	TGTGCCAGCAGCTCTACTAGCGGGGGGGCCGGTGAGCAGTTCTTC	.	TRBD2	TRBJ2-1	TRBV5-5
CASRSSGSYYEQYF	TGTGCCAGCAGGTCGAGCGGGAGCTACTACGAGCAGTACTTC	.	TRBD2	TRBJ2-7	TRBV6-1
CASNSQNTGELFF	TGTGCCAGCAATAGCCAGAACACCGGGGAGCTGTTTTTT	.	.	TRBJ2-2	TRBV28
CASSRGEGNQPQHF	TGTGCCAGCAGCCGAGGGGAGGGCAATCAGCCCCAGCATTTT	many	.	TRBJ1-5	TRBV12-3/TRBV12-4
CASSAGLDYEQYF	TGTGCCAGCAGCGCGGGACTAGACTACGAGCAGTACTTC	many	TRBD2	TRBJ2-7	TRBV7-8
CASSTTTGRYGYTF	TGTGCCAGCAGTACCACGACAGGGAGATATGGCTACACCTTC	.	TRBD1	TRBJ1-2	TRBV27
CASSLSGGFDGYTF	TGTGCCAGCAGCTTATCAGGGGGCTTCGATGGCTACACCTTC	.	TRBD1	TRBJ1-2	TRBV13
CASSKNQDEKLFF	TGTGCCAGCAGTAAGAACCAGGACGAAAAACTGTTTTTT	.	.	TRBJ1-4	TRBV2
CASNERGVGTEAFF	TGTGCCAGCAACGAACGGGGAGTGGGGACTGAAGCTTTCTTT	.	.	TRBJ1-1	TRBV2
CASSWTGQLNTEAFF	TGTGCCAGCAGTTGGACAGGACAACTGAACACTGAAGCTTTCTTT	few	TRBD1	TRBJ1-1	TRBV12-3/TRBV12-4
CASSFQGCEQFF	TGTGCCAGCAGCTTCCAGGGCTGTGAGCAGTTCTTC	.	.	TRBJ2-1	TRBV14
CASRITEAFF	TGTGCCAGCAGGATCACTGAAGCTTTCTTT	.	.	TRBJ1-1	TRBV2
CASGGRASSGELFF	TGTGCCAGTGGGGGCCGGGCAAGTTCCGGGGAGCTGTTTTTT	few	.	TRBJ2-2	TRBV7-6
CASSIGGTNQPQHF	TGTGCCAGCAGTATAGGGGGTACCAATCAGCCCCAGCATTTT	many	.	TRBJ1-5	TRBV28
CATSDSAISGAKSYEQYF	TGTGCCACCAGTGATTCGGCGATTAGCGGGGCCAAGTCCTACGAGCAGTACTTC	.	TRBD2	TRBJ2-7	TRBV24-1